A selection of T cell receptor beta chains follows, all from one sample in a study of T cell responses to AZD1222 COVID-19 vaccine. Some clones are missing from TCRdb's copy, which holds only in-frame ones; the method was immunoSEQ multiplex PCR. The table records about 110,000 clones, around 90% of them present only once. The sequenced sample was peripheral blood, obtained 28 days after the second AZD1222 dose. The receptor set was obtained from an adult who received the AZD1222 COVID-19 vaccine. CDR3s include the opening cysteine and the closing phenylalanine or tryptophan. A D gene is named only where the DNA matches it firmly. Some rows have no size entry. The others give once, few or many, or a class for an expanded clone.

clone_size d_call j_call v_call cdr3_aa cdr3_nt
. . TRBJ2-6 TRBV2 CASRAGRLYSGANVLTF TGTGCCAGCAGGGCGGGACGTCTCTACTCTGGGGCCAACGTCCTGACTTTC
. . TRBJ2-2 TRBV30 CAGNGKAGSNTGELFF TGTGCCGGGAATGGCAAGGCAGGTTCGAACACCGGGGAGCTGTTTTTT
. TRBD1 TRBJ1-1 TRBV2 CASSVIPGGNTEAFF TGTGCCAGCAGTGTAATTCCAGGGGGCAACACTGAAGCTTTCTTT
. TRBD1 TRBJ2-1 TRBV6-1 CASSEPPGTGYDLRYNEQFF TGTGCCAGCAGTGAACCTCCCGGGACAGGATACGACTTACGGTACAATGAGCAGTTCTTC
many . TRBJ2-7 TRBV15 CATSSQTGREQYF TGTGCCACCAGCAGTCAGACAGGCCGCGAGCAGTACTTC
. . TRBJ2-3 TRBV7-8 CASSLVPSKLDTQYF TGTGCCAGCAGCTTAGTACCCTCCAAACTGGATACGCAGTATTTT
. . TRBJ1-6 TRBV30 CAWSTYNSPLHF TGTGCCTGGAGTACGTATAATTCACCCCTCCACTTT
. . TRBJ2-3 TRBV6-5 CASEGGSADTQYF TGTGCCAGCGAGGGGGGGTCGGCAGATACGCAGTATTTT
once . TRBJ1-4 TRBV7-9 CASSPRGNEKLFF TGTGCCAGCAGCCCCCGGGGGAATGAAAAACTGTTTTTT
once . TRBJ1-1 TRBV3-1/TRBV3-2 CASSQALTLPEAFF TGTGCCAGCAGCCAAGCCTTGACGCTTCCCGAAGCTTTCTTT
. TRBD1 TRBJ2-7 TRBV7-3 CASSPGTGYEQYF TGTGCCAGCAGCCCCGGGACAGGGTACGAGCAGTACTTC
. . TRBJ2-6 TRBV3-1/TRBV3-2 CASSLSGANVLTF TGTGCCAGCAGCCTCTCTGGGGCCAACGTCCTGACTTTC
. . TRBJ2-5 TRBV18 CASSPPGIKETQYF TGTGCCAGCTCACCACCAGGGATTAAAGAGACCCAGTACTTC
. . TRBJ2-4 TRBV19 CASRSGRGENIQYF TGTGCCAGTAGGTCGGGGCGCGGGGAAAACATTCAGTACTTC
once TRBD1 TRBJ2-7 TRBV27 CASSRTGDYEQYF TGTGCCAGCAGCCGGACAGGCGACTACGAGCAGTACTTC
. TRBD2 TRBJ2-5 TRBV9 CASSVGVSGQETQYF TGTGCCAGCAGCGTAGGGGTTAGCGGGCAAGAGACCCAGTACTTC
. TRBD2 TRBJ2-1 TRBV5-1 CASSLRVAGALGNEQFF TGCGCCAGCAGCTTGAGGGTAGCGGGGGCCCTGGGCAATGAGCAGTTCTTC
. . TRBJ2-1 TRBV5-1 CASRGHLSYNEQFF TGCGCCAGCAGGGGACACCTCTCCTACAATGAGCAGTTCTTC
. . TRBJ2-1 TRBV5-1 CASSLDNNEQFF TGCGCCAGCAGCTTGGATAACAATGAGCAGTTCTTC
. . TRBJ2-1 TRBV5-6 CASSSWGVLFF TGTGCCAGCAGCTCGTGGGGGGTGCTTTTCTTC
. TRBD1 TRBJ1-2 TRBV27 CASSRTGGYYGYTF TGTGCCAGCAGTCGGACAGGGGGCTACTATGGCTACACCTTC
few TRBD1 TRBJ1-2 TRBV3-1/TRBV3-2 CASSQLTGFNYGYTF TGTGCCAGCAGCCAACTGACAGGGTTTAACTATGGCTACACCTTC
. TRBD1 TRBJ1-5 TRBV5-8 CASSPTGASYQPQHF TGTGCCAGCAGCCCAACAGGGGCAAGCTATCAGCCCCAGCATTTT
. . TRBJ1-2 TRBV28 CASSIYPGRYGYTF TGTGCCAGCAGTATCTATCCGGGCCGCTATGGCTACACCTTC
. . TRBJ1-4 TRBV5-5 CASSLGGLGEKLFF TGTGCCAGCAGCTTGGGGGGATTAGGCGAAAAACTGTTTTTT
few . TRBJ2-7 TRBV2 CASSVKGMGRSYEQYF TGTGCCAGCTCGGTGAAGGGGATGGGGCGGTCCTACGAGCAGTACTTC
. . TRBJ1-6 TRBV19 CASSLADSPLHF TGTGCCAGTAGTCTGGCGGATTCACCCCTCCACTTT
. TRBD1 TRBJ1-5 TRBV28 CASSRDRAAQHF TGTGCCAGCAGCAGGGACAGGGCGGCCCAGCATTTT
. . TRBJ1-6 TRBV28 CASSSPRTALHF TGTGCCAGCAGTTCCCCGCGGACAGCCCTCCACTTT
once . TRBJ1-1 TRBV2 CASSPGLNTEAFF TGTGCCAGCAGTCCGGGACTGAACACTGAAGCTTTCTTT
. . TRBJ1-1 TRBV6-5 CASRGEYTEAFF TGTGCCAGCAGAGGGGAGTACACTGAAGCTTTCTTT
. . TRBJ1-4 TRBV29-1 CSVRYNLFNNEKLFF TGCAGCGTTCGGTATAACCTCTTCAATAATGAAAAACTGTTTTTT
few . TRBJ1-2 TRBV12-3/TRBV12-4 CASSARGYGYTF TGTGCCAGCAGCGCCAGGGGTTATGGCTACACCTTC
. TRBD2 TRBJ2-1 TRBV18 CASSPRLAGDNEQFF TGTGCCAGCTCACCAAGACTAGCGGGAGACAATGAGCAGTTCTTC
. . TRBJ2-7 TRBV25-1 CASSRSPGRGPYEQYF TGTGCCAGCAGTCGAAGCCCGGGTAGGGGTCCCTACGAGCAGTACTTC
. TRBD1 TRBJ1-2 TRBV28 CASSLLGTGIDYGYTF TGTGCCAGCAGTTTATTGGGGACAGGGATAGACTATGGCTACACCTTC
. . TRBJ1-1 TRBV7-9 CASSLDQGTSTEAFF TGTGCCAGCAGCTTAGATCAGGGGACATCTACTGAAGCTTTCTTT
. . TRBJ2-3 TRBV9 CASSEGLDTQYF TGTGCCAGCAGCGAGGGGCTCGATACGCAGTATTTT
. . TRBJ2-3 TRBV5-4 CASSFSGPTQYF TGTGCCAGCAGCTTCTCCGGCCCAACGCAGTATTTT
. TRBD2 TRBJ2-3 TRBV5-4 CASSFRLAGASTDTQYF TGTGCCAGCAGCTTCAGACTAGCGGGGGCTAGCACAGATACGCAGTATTTT
. TRBD2 TRBJ2-7 TRBV11-3 CASRPLAALGEQYF TGTGCCAGCAGACCCCTAGCGGCGCTAGGCGAGCAGTACTTC
. . TRBJ1-5 TRBV10-2 CASSGTYSNQPQHF TGCGCCAGCAGCGGGACATATAGCAATCAGCCCCAGCATTTT
. . TRBJ2-5 TRBV2 CASSFGGAYQETQYF TGTGCCAGCAGTTTCGGCGGGGCGTACCAAGAGACCCAGTACTTC
. . TRBJ1-6 TRBV6-5 CASSYSTPTWGSPLHF TGTGCCAGCAGTTACTCCACCCCAACCTGGGGTTCACCCCTCCACTTT
. . TRBJ2-3 TRBV3-1/TRBV3-2 CASSVSEFVMQDTQYF TGTGCCAGCAGCGTGAGCGAATTTGTCATGCAAGATACGCAGTATTTT
. . TRBJ2-7 TRBV9 CASSVGGPSTSEQYF TGTGCCAGCAGCGTGGGGGGGCCTAGCACGTCCGAGCAGTACTTC
. TRBD1 TRBJ2-1 TRBV19 CASSIGQGVPTEQFF TGTGCCAGTAGTATCGGTCAGGGGGTCCCGACTGAGCAGTTCTTC
. TRBD1 TRBJ1-2 TRBV27 CASTSGQSLNYGYTF TGTGCCAGCACCTCGGGACAGTCTCTTAACTATGGCTACACCTTC
. . TRBJ1-5 TRBV19 CASSPQTIQPQHF TGTGCCAGTAGTCCACAAACTATTCAGCCCCAGCATTTT
. TRBD1 TRBJ1-1 TRBV28 CASSDRDVNTEAFF TGTGCCAGCAGCGACAGGGATGTGAACACTGAAGCTTTCTTT
. . TRBJ2-3 TRBV12-3/TRBV12-4 CASKGTTDTQYF TGTGCCAGCAAGGGTACCACAGATACGCAGTATTTT
once . TRBJ2-1 TRBV6-1 CASSEAFLGQVAYNEQFF TGTGCCAGCAGTGAAGCATTTCTGGGCCAGGTGGCCTACAATGAGCAGTTCTTC
. . TRBJ1-3 TRBV14 CASSQGARGNTIYF TGTGCCAGCAGCCAAGGGGCGCGGGGAAACACCATATATTTT